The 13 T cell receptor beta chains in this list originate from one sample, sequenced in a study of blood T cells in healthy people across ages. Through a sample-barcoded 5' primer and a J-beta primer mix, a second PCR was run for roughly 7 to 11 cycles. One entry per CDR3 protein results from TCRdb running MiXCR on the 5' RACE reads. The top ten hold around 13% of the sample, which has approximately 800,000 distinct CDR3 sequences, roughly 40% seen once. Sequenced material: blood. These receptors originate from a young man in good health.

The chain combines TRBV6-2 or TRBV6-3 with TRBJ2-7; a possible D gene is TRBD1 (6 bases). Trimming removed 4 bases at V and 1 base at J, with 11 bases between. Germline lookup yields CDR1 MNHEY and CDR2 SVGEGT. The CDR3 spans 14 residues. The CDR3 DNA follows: TGTGCCAGCAGTTGGACCGGGACATCCTACGAGCAGTACTTC. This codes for CASSWTGTSYEQYF.

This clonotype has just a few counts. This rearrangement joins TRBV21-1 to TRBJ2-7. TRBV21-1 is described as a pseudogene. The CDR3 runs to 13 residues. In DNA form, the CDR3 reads TGTGCCAGCAGTAATAAATCTTCGGGGGAGCAGTACTTC. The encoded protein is CASSNKSSGEQYF.

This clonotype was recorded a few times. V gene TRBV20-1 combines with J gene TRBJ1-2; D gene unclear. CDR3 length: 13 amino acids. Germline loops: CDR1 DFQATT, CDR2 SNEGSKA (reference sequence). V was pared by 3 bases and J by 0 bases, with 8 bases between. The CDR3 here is CSASGQTNYGYTF. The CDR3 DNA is TGCAGTGCTAGTGGTCAGACTAACTATGGCTACACCTTC.

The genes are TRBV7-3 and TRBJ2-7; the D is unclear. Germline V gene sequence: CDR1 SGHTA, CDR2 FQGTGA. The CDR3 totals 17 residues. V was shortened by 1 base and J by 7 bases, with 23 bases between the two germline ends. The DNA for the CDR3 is TGTGCCAGCAGCTTAAAGGAGCGATTGACATCCTACAATGAGCAGTACTTC. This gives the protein CASSLKERLTSYNEQYF.

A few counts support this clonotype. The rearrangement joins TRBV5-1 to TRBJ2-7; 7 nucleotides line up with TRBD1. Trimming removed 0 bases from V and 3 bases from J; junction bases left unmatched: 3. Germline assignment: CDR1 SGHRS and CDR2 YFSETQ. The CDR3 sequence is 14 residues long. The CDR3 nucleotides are TGCGCCAGCAGCTTGGGAGGGGGCGTCTACGAGCAGTACTTC. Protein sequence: CASSLGGGVYEQYF. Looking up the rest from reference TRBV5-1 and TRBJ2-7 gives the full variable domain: KAGVTQTPRYLIKTRGQQVTLSCSPISGHRSVSWYQQTPGQGLQFLFEYFSETQRNKGNFPGRFSGRQFSNSRSEMNVSTLELGDSALYLCASSLGGGVYEQYFGPGTRLTVT.

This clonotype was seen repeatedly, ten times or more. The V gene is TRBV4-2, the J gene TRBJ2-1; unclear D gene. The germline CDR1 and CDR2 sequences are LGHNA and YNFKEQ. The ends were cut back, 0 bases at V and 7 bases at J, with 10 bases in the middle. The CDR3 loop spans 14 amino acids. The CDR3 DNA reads TGTGCCAGCAGCCAAGATGGAACAGTTAATGAGCAGTTCTTC. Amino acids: CASSQDGTVNEQFF.

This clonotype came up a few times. This chain's CDR3 is CASSQEDGAGHSPLHF. In DNA form, the CDR3 reads TGCGCCAGCAGCCAAGAGGATGGGGCAGGGCATTCACCCCTCCACTTT. The chain carries TRBV4-1 and TRBJ1-6; D might be TRBD1 (5 bases). The CDR3 has 16 residues. V lost 0 bases and J 8 bases, leaving 14 bases between the germline ends. CDR1 is MGHRA, CDR2 YSYEKL, per germline.

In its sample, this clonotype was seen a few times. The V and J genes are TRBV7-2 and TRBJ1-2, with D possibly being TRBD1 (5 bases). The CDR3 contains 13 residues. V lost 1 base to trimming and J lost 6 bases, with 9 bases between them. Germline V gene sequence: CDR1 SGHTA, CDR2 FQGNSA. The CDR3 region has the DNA TGTGCCAGCAGCTTAGGGGCAGGGAATGGCTACACCTTC. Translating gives CASSLGAGNGYTF.

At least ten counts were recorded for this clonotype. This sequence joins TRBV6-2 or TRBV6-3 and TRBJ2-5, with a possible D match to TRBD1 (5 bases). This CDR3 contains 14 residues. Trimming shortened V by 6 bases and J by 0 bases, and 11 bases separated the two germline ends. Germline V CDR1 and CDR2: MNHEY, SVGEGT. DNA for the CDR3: TGTGCCAGCAGCTATCTGACAGACCAAGAGACCCAGTACTTC. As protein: CASSYLTDQETQYF.

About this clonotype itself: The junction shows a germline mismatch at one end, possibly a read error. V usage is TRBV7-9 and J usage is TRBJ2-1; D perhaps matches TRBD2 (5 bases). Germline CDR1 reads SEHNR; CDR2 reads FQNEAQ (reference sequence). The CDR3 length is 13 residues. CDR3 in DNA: TGTGCCAGCAACTTAGAGGCGGGCTACGAGCAGTTCTTC. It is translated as CASNLEAGYEQFF.

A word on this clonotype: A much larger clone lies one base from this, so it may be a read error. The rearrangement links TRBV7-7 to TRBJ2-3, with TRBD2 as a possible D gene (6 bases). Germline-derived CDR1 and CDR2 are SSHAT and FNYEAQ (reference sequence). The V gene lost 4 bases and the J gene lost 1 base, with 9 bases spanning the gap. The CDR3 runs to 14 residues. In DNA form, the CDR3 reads TGTGCCAGCAGCTCTTGCGGGGGCACAGATACGCAGTATTTT. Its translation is CASSSCGGTDTQYF.

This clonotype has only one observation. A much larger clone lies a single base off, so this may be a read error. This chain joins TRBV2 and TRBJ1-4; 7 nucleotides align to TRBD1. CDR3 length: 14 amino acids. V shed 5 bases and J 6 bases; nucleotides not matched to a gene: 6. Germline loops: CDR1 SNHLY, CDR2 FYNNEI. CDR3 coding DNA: TGTGCCAGCAGTCCGGGACAGCCTTATGAAAAACTGTTTTTT. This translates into CASSPGQPYEKLFF.

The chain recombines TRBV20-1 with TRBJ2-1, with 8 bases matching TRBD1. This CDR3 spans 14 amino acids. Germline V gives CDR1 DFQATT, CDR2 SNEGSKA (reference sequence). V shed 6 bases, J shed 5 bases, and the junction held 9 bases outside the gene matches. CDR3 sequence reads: CSAIDRGLDNEQFF. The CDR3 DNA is TGCAGTGCCATAGACAGGGGCCTAGACAATGAGCAGTTCTTC.